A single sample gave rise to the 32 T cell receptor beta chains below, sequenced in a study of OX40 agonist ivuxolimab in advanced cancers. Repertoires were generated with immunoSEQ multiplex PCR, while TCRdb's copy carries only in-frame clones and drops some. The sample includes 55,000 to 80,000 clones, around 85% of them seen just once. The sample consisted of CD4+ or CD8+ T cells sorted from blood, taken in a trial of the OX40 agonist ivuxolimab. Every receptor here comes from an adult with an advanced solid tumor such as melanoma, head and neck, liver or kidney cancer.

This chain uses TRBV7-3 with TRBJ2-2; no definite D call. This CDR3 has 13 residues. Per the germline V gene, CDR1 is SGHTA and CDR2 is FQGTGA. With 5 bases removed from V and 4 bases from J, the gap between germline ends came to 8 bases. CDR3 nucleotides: TGTGCCAGCAGCGCCCAGAGCACCGGGGAGCTGTTTTTT. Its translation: CASSAQSTGELFF. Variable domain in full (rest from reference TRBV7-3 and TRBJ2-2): GAGVSQTPSNKVTEKGKYVELRCDPISGHTALYWYRQSLGQGPEFLIYFQGTGAADDSGLPNDRFFAVRPEGSVSTLKIQRTERGDSAVYLCASSAQSTGELFFGEGSRLTVL.

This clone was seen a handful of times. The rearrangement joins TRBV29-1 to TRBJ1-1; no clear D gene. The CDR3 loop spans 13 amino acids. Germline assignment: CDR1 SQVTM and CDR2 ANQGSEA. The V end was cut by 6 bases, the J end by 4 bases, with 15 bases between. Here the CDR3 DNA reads TGCAGCGTGATTGGCAGTAAGGGCACTGAAGCTTTCTTT. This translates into CSVIGSKGTEAFF.

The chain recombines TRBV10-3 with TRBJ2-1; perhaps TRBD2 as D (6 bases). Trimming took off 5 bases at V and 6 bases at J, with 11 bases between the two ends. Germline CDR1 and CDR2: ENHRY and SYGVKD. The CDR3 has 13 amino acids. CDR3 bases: TGTGCCATCAGTCGGGACTTCTCCAATGAGCAGTTCTTC. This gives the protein CAISRDFSNEQFF.

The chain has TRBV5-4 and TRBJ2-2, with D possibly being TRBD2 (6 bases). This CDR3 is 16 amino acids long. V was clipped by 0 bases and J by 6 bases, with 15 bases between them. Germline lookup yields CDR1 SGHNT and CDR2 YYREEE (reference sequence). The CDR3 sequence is CASSLDGPAGSGELFF. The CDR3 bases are TGTGCCAGCAGCTTGGATGGACCCGCGGGGTCCGGGGAGCTGTTTTTT. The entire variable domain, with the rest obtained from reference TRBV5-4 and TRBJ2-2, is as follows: ETGVTQSPTHLIKTRGQQVTLRCSSQSGHNTVSWYQQALGQGPQFIFQYYREEENGRGNFPPRFSGLQFPNYSSELNVNALELDDSALYLCASSLDGPAGSGELFFGEGSRLTVL.

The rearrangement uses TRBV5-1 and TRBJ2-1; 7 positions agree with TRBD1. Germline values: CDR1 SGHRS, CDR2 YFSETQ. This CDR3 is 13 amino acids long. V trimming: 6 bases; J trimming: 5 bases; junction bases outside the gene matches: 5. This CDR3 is CASKQGTNNEQFF. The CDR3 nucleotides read TGCGCCAGCAAACAGGGGACAAACAATGAGCAGTTCTTC.

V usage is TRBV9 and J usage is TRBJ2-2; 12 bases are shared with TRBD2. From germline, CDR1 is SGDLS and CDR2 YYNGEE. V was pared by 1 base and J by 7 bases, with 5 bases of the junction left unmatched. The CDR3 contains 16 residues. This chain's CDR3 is CASSVPLAGGIGELFF. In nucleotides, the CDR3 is TGTGCCAGCAGCGTACCACTAGCGGGGGGTATCGGGGAGCTGTTTTTT.

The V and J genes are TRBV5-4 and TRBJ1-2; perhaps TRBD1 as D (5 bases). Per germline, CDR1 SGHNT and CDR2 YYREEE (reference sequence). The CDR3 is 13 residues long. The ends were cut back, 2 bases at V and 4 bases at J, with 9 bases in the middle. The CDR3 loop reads CASSLQVSYGYTF. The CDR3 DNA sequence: TGTGCCAGCAGCTTACAGGTTTCCTATGGCTACACCTTC.

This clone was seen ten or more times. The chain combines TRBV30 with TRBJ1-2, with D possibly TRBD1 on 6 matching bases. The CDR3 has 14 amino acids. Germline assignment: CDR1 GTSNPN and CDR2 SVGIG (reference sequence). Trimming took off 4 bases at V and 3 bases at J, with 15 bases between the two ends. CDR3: CAWNRAALHYGYTF. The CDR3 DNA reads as TGTGCCTGGAACAGGGCCGCACTCCACTATGGCTACACCTTC.

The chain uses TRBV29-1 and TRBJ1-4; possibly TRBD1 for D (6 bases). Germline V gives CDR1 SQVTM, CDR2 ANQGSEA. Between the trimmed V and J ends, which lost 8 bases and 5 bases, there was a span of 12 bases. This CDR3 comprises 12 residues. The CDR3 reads CSIGQPNEKLFF. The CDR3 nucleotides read TGCAGCATAGGACAGCCCAATGAAAAACTGTTTTTT.

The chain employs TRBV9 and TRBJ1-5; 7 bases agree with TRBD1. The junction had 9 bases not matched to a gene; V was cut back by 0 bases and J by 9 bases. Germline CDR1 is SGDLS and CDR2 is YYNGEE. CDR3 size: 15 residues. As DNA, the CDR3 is TGTGCCAGCAGCGTAGGGGGGACAGCCCTAGGGCCCCAGCATTTT. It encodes CASSVGGTALGPQHF.

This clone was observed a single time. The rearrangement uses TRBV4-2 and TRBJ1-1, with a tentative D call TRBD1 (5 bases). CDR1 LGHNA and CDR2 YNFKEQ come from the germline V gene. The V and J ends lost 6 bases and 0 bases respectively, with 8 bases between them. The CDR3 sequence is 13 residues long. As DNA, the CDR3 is TGTGCCAGCAGACTACAGGTGAACACTGAAGCTTTCTTT. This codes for CASRLQVNTEAFF.

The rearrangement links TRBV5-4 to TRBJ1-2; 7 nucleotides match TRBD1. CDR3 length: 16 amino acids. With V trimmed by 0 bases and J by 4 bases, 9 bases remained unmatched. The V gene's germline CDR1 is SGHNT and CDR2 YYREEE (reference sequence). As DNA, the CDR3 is TGTGCCAGCAGCTTGGGGTCGACAGGGTGGTCCTATGGCTACACCTTC. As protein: CASSLGSTGWSYGYTF.

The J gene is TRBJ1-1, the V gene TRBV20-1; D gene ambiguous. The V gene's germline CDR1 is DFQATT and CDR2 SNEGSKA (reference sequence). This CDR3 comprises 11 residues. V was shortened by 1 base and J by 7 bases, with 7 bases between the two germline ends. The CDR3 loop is CSARGAGEAFF. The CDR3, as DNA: TGCAGTGCTAGAGGGGCTGGTGAAGCTTTCTTT.

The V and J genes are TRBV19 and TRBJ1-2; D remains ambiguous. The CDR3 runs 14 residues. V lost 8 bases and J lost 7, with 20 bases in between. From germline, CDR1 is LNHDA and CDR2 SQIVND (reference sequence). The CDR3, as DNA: TGTGCCAGTCGGTCGAAAACAGAGTTTGGTGGCTACACCTTC. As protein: CASRSKTEFGGYTF.

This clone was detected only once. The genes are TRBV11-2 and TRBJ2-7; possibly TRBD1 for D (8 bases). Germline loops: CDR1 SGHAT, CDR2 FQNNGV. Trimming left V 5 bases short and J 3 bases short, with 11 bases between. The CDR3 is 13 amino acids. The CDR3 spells CASSTGGGYEQYF. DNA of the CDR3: TGTGCCAGCAGCACAGGGGGGGGCTACGAGCAGTACTTC. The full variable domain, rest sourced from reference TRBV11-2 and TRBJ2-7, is EAGVAQSPRYKIIEKRQSVAFWCNPISGHATLYWYQQILGQGPKLLIQFQNNGVVDDSQLPKDRFSAERLKGVDSTLKIQPAKLEDSAVYLCASSTGGGYEQYFGPGTRLTVT.

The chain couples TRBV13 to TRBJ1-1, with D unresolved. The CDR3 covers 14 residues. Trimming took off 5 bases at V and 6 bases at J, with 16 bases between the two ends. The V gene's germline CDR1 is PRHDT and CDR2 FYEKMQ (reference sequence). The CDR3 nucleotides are TGTGCCAGCAGCAGAGCTCATGACCTCGCTGAAGCTTTCTTT. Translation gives CASSRAHDLAEAFF. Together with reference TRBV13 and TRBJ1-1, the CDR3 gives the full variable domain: AAGVIQSPRHLIKEKRETATLKCYPIPRHDTVYWYQQGPGQDPQFLISFYEKMQSDKGSIPDRFSAQQFSDYHSELNMSSLELGDSALYFCASSRAHDLAEAFFGQGTRLTVV.

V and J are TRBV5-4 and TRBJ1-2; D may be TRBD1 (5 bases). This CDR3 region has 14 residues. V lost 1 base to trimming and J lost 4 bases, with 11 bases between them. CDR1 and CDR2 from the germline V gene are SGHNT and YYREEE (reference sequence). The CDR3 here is CASSLPGSSYGYTF. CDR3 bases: TGTGCCAGCAGCTTGCCAGGGTCGAGCTATGGCTACACCTTC.

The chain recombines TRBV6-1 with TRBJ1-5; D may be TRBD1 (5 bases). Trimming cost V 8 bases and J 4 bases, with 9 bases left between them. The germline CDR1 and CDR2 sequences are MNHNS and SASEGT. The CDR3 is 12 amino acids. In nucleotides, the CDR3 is TGTGCCAGCGCAGGGAGGAATCAGCCCCAGCATTTT. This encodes CASAGRNQPQHF.

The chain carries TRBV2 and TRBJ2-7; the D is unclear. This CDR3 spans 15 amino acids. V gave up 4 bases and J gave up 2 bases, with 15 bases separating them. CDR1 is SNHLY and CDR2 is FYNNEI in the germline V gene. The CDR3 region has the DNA TGTGCCAGCAGTGTAAATCCGACGGGTCCCTACGAGCAGTACTTC. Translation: CASSVNPTGPYEQYF.

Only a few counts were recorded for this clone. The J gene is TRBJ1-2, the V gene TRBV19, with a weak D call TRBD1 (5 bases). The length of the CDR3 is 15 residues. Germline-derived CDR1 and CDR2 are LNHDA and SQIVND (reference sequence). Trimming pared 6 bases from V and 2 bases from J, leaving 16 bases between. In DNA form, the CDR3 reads TGTGCCAGTAGGCCGAGGGGTAGGGCAAACTATGGCTACACCTTC. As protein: CASRPRGRANYGYTF.

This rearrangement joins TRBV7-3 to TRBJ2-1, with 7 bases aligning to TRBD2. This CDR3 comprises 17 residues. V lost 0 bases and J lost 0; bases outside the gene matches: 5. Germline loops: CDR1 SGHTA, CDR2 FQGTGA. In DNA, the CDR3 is TGTGCCAGCAGCTTAACGCCTAGCGGAAGCTCCTACAATGAGCAGTTCTTC. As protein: CASSLTPSGSSYNEQFF.

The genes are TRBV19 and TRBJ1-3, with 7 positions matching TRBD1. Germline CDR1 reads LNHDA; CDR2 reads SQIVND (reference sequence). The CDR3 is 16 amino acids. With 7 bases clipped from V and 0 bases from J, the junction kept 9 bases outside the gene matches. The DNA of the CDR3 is TGTGCCAGTACCAAATCCGGGACAGCCTCTGGAAACACCATATATTTT. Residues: CASTKSGTASGNTIYF.

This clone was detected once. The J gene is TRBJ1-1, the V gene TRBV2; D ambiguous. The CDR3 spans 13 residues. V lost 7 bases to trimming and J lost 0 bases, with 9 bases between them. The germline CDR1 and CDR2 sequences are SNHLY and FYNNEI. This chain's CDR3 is CASNPKMNTEAFF. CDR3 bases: TGTGCCAGCAACCCGAAGATGAACACTGAAGCTTTCTTT.

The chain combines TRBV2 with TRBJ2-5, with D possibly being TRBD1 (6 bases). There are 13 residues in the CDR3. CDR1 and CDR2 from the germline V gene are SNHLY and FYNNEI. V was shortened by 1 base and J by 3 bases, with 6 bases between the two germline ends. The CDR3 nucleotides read TGTGCCAGCAGTGAAGGGACAGAAGAGACCCAGTACTTC. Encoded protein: CASSEGTEETQYF.

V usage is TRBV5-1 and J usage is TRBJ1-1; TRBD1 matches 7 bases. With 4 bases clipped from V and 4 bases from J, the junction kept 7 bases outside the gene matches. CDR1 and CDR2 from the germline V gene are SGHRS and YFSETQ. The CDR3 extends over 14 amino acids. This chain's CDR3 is CASSPGTVSTEAFF. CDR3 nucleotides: TGCGCCAGCAGCCCCGGGACAGTGAGCACTGAAGCTTTCTTT.

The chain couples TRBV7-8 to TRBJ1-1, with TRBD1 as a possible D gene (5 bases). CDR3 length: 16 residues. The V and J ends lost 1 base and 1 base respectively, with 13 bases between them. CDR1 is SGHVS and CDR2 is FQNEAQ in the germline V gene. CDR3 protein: CASSLEPGRSNTEAFF. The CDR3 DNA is TGTGCCAGCAGCTTAGAGCCGGGACGGTCGAACACTGAAGCTTTCTTT.

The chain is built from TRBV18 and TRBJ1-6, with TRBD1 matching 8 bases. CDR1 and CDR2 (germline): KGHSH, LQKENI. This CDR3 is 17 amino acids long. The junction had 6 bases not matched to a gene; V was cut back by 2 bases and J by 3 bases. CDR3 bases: TGTGCCAGCTCACCAATGTACAGGGGGGACTATAATTCACCCCTCCACTTT. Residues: CASSPMYRGDYNSPLHF.

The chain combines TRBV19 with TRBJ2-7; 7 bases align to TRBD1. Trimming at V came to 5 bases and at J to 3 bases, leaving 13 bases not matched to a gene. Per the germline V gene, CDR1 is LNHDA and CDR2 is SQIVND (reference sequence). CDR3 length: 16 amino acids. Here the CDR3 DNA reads TGTGCCAGTAGTCCCCGGACTCGCGCAGGGGGCTACGAGCAGTACTTC. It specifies CASSPRTRAGGYEQYF.

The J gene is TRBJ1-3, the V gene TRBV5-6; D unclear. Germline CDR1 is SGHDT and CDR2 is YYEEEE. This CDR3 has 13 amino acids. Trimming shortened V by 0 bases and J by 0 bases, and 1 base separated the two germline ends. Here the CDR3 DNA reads TGTGCCAGCAGCTTGGACTCTGGAAACACCATATATTTT. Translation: CASSLDSGNTIYF.

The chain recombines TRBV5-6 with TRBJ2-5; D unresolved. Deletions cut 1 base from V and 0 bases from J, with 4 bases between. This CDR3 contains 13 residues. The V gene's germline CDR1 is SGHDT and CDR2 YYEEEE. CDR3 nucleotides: TGTGCCAGCAGCTTGCGGAACCAAGAGACCCAGTACTTC. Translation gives CASSLRNQETQYF.

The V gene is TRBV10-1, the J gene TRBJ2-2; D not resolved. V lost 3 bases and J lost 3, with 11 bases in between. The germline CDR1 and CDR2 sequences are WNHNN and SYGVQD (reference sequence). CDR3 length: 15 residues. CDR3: CASSDEGRDTGELFF. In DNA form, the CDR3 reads TGCGCCAGCAGTGATGAAGGTCGGGACACCGGGGAGCTGTTTTTT.

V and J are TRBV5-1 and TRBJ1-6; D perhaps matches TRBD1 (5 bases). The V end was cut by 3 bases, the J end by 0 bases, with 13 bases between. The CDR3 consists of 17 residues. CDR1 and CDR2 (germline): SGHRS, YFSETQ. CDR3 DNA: TGCGCCAGCAGCTCCGACAGCTTAGACTCCTATAATTCACCCCTCCACTTT. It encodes CASSSDSLDSYNSPLHF.